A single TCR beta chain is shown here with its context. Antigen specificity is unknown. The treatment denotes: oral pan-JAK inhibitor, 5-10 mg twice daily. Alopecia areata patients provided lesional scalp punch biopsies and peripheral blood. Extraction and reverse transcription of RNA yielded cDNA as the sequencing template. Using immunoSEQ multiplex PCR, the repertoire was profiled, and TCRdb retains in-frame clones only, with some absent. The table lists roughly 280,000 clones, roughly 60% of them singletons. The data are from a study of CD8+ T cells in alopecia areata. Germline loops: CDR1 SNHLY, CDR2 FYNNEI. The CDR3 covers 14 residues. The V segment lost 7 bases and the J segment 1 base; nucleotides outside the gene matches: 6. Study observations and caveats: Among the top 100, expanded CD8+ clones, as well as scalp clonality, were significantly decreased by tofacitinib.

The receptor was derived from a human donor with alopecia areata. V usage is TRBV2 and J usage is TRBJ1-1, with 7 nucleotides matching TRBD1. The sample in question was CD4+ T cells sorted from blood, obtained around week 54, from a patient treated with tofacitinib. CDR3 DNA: TGTGCCAGCAACTTCGCAGGGGGGAACACTGAAGCTTTCTTT. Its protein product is CASNFAGGNTEAFF.